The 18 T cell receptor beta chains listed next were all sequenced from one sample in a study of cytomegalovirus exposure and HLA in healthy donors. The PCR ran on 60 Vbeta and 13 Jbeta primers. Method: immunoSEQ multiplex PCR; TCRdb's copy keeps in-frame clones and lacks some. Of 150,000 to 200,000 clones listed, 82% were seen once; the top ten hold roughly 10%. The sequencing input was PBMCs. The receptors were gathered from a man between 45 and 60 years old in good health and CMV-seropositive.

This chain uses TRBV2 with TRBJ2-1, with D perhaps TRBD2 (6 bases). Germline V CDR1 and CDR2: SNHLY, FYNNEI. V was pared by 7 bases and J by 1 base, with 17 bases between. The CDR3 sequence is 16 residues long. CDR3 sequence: CASNDPPGGSYNEQFF. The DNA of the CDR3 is TGTGCCAGCAACGATCCCCCCGGGGGATCCTACAATGAGCAGTTCTTC.

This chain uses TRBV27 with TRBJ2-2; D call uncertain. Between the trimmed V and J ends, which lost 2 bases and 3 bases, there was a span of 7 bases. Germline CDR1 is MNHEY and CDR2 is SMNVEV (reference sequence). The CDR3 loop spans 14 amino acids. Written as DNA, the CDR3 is TGTGCCAGCAGTTTAGCAGGTGACACCGGGGAGCTGTTTTTT. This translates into CASSLAGDTGELFF.

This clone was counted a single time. The CDR3 region has the DNA TGTGCCAGCAGCGTAGAAGCCGGGACAGGGGGTCGGACCCAGTACTTC. Translating it yields CASSVEAGTGGRTQYF. The chain has TRBV9 and TRBJ2-5; 11 nucleotides line up with TRBD1. Per the germline V gene, CDR1 is SGDLS and CDR2 is YYNGEE. There are 16 residues in the CDR3. V lost 0 bases, J lost 7 bases, and 8 bases stayed unmatched.

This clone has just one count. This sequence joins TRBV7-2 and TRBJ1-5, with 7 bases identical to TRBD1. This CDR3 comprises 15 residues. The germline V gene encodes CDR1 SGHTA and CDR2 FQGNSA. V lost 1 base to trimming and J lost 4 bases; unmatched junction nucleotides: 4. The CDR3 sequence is CASSLEGRGNQPQHF. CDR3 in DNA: TGTGCCAGCAGCTTAGAGGGCAGGGGGAATCAGCCCCAGCATTTT.

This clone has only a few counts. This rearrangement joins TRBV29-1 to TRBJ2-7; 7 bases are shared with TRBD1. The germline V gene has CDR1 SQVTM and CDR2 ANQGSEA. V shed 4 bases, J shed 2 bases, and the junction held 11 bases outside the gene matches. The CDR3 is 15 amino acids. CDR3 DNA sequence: TGCAGCGTTGGGCCCGAGGGGGCAGGGACCTACGAGCAGTACTTC. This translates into CSVGPEGAGTYEQYF.

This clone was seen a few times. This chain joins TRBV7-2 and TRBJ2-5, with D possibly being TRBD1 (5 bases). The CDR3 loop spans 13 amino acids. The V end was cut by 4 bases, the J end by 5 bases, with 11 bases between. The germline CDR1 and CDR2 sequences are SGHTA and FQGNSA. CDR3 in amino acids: CASSSDSKETQYF. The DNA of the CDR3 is TGTGCCAGCAGCTCAGACAGTAAGGAGACCCAGTACTTC.

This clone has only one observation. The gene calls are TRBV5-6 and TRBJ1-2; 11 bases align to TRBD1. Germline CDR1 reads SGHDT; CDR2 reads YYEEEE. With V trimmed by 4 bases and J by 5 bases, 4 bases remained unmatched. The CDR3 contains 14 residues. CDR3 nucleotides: TGTGCCAGCAGCCAGGGACAGGGGGGATATGGCTACACCTTC. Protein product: CASSQGQGGYGYTF.

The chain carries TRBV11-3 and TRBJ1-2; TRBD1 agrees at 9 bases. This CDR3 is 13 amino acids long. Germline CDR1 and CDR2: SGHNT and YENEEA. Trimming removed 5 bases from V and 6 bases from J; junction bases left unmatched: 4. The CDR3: CASSTGTGHGYTF. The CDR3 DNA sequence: TGTGCCAGCAGCACCGGGACAGGGCATGGCTACACCTTC.

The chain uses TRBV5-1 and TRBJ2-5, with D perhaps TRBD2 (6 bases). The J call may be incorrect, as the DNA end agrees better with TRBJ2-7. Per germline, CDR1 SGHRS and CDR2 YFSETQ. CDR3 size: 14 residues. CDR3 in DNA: TGCGCCAGCACTCCCCACGGGAGCTCCTACGAGCAGTACTTC. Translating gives CASTPHGSSYEQYF.

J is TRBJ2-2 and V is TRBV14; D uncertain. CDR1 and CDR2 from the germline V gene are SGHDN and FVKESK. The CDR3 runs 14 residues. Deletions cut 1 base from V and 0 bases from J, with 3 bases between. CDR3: CASSQAANTGELFF. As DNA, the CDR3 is TGTGCCAGCAGCCAAGCGGCGAACACCGGGGAGCTGTTTTTT.

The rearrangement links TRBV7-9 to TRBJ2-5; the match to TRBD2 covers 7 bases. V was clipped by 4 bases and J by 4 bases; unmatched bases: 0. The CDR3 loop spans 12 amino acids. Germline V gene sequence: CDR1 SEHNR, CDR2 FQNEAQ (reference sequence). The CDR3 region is CASSWGGETQYF. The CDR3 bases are TGTGCCAGCAGCTGGGGGGGAGAGACCCAGTACTTC.

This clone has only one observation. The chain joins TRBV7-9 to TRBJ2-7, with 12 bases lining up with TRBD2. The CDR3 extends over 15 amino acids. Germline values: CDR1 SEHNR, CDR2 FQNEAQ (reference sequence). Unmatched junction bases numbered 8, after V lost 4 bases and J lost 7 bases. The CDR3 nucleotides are TGTGCCAGCAGCTCCACTAGCGGGAGGCGGGGGGAGCAGTACTTC. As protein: CASSSTSGRRGEQYF.

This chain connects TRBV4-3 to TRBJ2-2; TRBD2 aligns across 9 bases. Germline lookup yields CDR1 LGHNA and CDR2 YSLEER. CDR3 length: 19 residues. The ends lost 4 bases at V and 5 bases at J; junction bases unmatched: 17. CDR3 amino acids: CASSREWGLVGLATGELFF. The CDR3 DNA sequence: TGCGCCAGCAGCCGTGAGTGGGGGCTGGTGGGACTAGCAACCGGGGAGCTGTTTTTT.

The CDR3 sequence is CASSFSLSPLHF. CDR3 in DNA: TGTGCCAGCAGCTTTTCCCTATCACCCCTCCACTTT. The rearrangement joins TRBV7-8 to TRBJ1-6; D is unresolved. This CDR3 has 12 residues. With 3 bases removed from V and 10 bases from J, the gap between germline ends came to 7 bases. Germline values: CDR1 SGHVS, CDR2 FQNEAQ.

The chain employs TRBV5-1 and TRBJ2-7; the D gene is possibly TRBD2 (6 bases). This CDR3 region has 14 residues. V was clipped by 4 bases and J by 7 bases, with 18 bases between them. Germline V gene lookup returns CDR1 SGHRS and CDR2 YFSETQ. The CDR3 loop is CASSPAGTSREQYF. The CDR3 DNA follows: TGCGCCAGCAGCCCGGCGGGTACTAGCCGGGAGCAGTACTTC.

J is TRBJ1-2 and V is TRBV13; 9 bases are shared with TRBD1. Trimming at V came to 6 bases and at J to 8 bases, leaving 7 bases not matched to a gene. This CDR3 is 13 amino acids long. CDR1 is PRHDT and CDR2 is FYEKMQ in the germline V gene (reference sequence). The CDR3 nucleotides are TGTGCCAGCAGGGTGACAGGGGGGAAAGGCTACACCTTC. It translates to CASRVTGGKGYTF. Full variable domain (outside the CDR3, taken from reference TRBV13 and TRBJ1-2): AAGVIQSPRHLIKEKRETATLKCYPIPRHDTVYWYQQGPGQDPQFLISFYEKMQSDKGSIPDRFSAQQFSDYHSELNMSSLELGDSALYFCASRVTGGKGYTFGSGTRLTVV.

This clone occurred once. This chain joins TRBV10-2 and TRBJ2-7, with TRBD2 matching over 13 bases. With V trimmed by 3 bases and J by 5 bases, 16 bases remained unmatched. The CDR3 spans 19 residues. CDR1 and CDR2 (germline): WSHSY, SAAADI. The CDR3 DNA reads TGCGCCAGCAGTGAAATCGAACTAGCGGGAGGGCCATCGTACGACGAGCAGTACTTC. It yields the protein CASSEIELAGGPSYDEQYF.

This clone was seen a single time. CDR3 protein: CASRGTSSNTGELFF. The DNA of the CDR3 is TGCGCCAGCAGGGGGACAAGTTCGAACACCGGGGAGCTGTTTTTT. The chain recombines TRBV4-3 with TRBJ2-2; D may be TRBD1 (6 bases). The V end was cut by 6 bases, the J end by 0 bases, with 11 bases between. CDR1 is LGHNA, CDR2 YSLEER, per germline. This CDR3 comprises 15 residues.